The T cell receptor beta chain under discussion was sequenced for a study of cytomegalovirus exposure and HLA in healthy donors. The PCR employed 60 Vbeta primers together with 13 Jbeta primers. Measured with immunoSEQ multiplex PCR; TCRdb has only the in-frame clones, and not every one. The sample totals about 64,000 clones; its top ten clones hold 3.6%. Trimming stripped 0 bases from V and 1 base from J, with 13 bases between. The germline CDR1 and CDR2 sequences are SGDLS and YYNGEE. The CDR3 is made up of 16 amino acids. The sample taken for sequencing was PBMCs. The receptor was derived from a woman aged 18-30 years in good health and CMV-seronegative. This chain uses TRBV9 with TRBJ2-5, with D possibly TRBD1 on 6 matching bases. The CDR3 sequence: CASSVAFGGIQETQYF. CDR3 DNA: TGTGCCAGCAGCGTAGCTTTTGGGGGCATCCAAGAGACCCAGTACTTC.